The 9 T cell receptor beta chains in this list originate from one sample, sequenced in a study of OX40 agonist ivuxolimab in advanced cancers. Method: immunoSEQ multiplex PCR; TCRdb's copy keeps in-frame clones and lacks some. The sample shows 75,000 to 100,000 clones, about 91% of them seen only once. This material consisted of CD4+ or CD8+ T cells sorted from blood, taken in a trial of the OX40 agonist ivuxolimab. Receptor source: an adult with an advanced solid tumor such as melanoma, head and neck, liver or kidney cancer.

The V and J genes are TRBV2 and TRBJ2-2; D gene ambiguous. The CDR3 consists of 15 residues. With 6 bases removed from V and 1 base from J, the gap between germline ends came to 12 bases. The germline V gene encodes CDR1 SNHLY and CDR2 FYNNEI. The CDR3 loop reads CASRPRVRNTGELFF. The CDR3 DNA reads TGTGCCAGCAGGCCCCGTGTTAGGAACACCGGGGAGCTGTTTTTT. The variable domain in full, with the rest retrieved from reference TRBV2 and TRBJ2-2, is EPEVTQTPSHQVTQMGQEVILRCVPISNHLYFYWYRQILGQKVEFLVSFYNNEISEKSEIFDDQFSVERPDGSNFTLKIRSTKLEDSAMYFCASRPRVRNTGELFFGEGSRLTVL.

V gene TRBV11-2 combines with J gene TRBJ2-7; 8 positions agree with TRBD1. The CDR3 loop spans 16 amino acids. The junction had 14 bases not matched to a gene; V was cut back by 6 bases and J by 4 bases. CDR1 SGHAT and CDR2 FQNNGV come from the germline V gene. The CDR3 region is CASRRAGTGAFYEQYF. The CDR3 bases are TGTGCCAGCAGACGAGCCGGGACAGGAGCCTTTTACGAGCAGTACTTC.

The genes are TRBV18 and TRBJ2-5; D unresolved. Germline lookup yields CDR1 KGHSH and CDR2 LQKENI. Between the trimmed V and J ends, which lost 6 bases and 5 bases, there was a span of 13 bases. The CDR3 spans 13 residues. The CDR3 region is CASSSNTVETQYF. CDR3 nucleotides: TGTGCCAGCTCCTCGAACACCGTGGAGACCCAGTACTTC.

V gene TRBV19 combines with J gene TRBJ2-7, with 8 bases matching TRBD1. J gave up 8 bases and V 9 bases, and 6 bases lay outside the gene matches. This CDR3 comprises 11 residues. Germline V gene lookup returns CDR1 LNHDA and CDR2 SQIVND (reference sequence). DNA of the CDR3: TGTGCCAGCAGCCTCAGGGGGCAGCAGTACTTC. Residues: CASSLRGQQYF.

The rearrangement uses TRBV11-2 and TRBJ2-1; D gene uncertain. Trimming cost V 0 bases and J 5 bases, with 11 bases left between them. The CDR3 contains 15 residues. Germline V CDR1 and CDR2: SGHAT, FQNNGV. The CDR3 protein is CASSLDQSKHNEQFF. Written as DNA, the CDR3 is TGTGCCAGCAGCTTAGATCAAAGCAAACACAATGAGCAGTTCTTC.

The count of this clone is one. The chain carries TRBV11-2 and TRBJ2-7, with 7 nucleotides matching TRBD2. Germline V lookup: CDR1 SGHAT, CDR2 FQNNGV. This CDR3 is 16 amino acids long. V dropped 0 bases and J dropped 2; count of bases not matched to a gene: 7. The CDR3 is CASSLDGRLLTYEQYF. As DNA, the CDR3 is TGTGCCAGCAGCTTAGACGGGAGGCTCCTCACCTACGAGCAGTACTTC.

This clone occurred a few times. The chain carries TRBV9 and TRBJ1-1, with D possibly TRBD1 on 5 matching bases. V gave up 0 bases and J gave up 1 base, with 10 bases separating them. This CDR3 has 15 amino acids. CDR1 and CDR2 (germline): SGDLS, YYNGEE. The CDR3 sequence: CASSVVRGENTEAFF. CDR3 nucleotide sequence: TGTGCCAGCAGCGTAGTCCGGGGGGAGAACACTGAAGCTTTCTTT.

This clone came up once. The chain employs TRBV6-5 and TRBJ2-2; no clear D. The CDR3 length is 13 residues. Per germline, CDR1 MNHEY and CDR2 SVGAGI. Trimming stripped 2 bases from V and 6 bases from J, with 7 bases between. The CDR3 spells CASSYIAAGELFF. The CDR3 nucleotides read TGTGCCAGCAGTTACATCGCGGCCGGGGAGCTGTTTTTT.

This rearrangement joins TRBV6-1 to TRBJ2-7; no reliable D call. CDR1 MNHNS and CDR2 SASEGT come from the germline V gene. V lost 4 bases and J 3 bases, leaving 10 bases between the germline ends. CDR3 length: 13 amino acids. CDR3 nucleotide sequence: TGTGCCAGCAGTGTCCCTTTTAGCTACGAGCAGTACTTC. It yields the protein CASSVPFSYEQYF.